A single TCR beta chain is shown here with its context. CDR1 and CDR2 from the germline V gene are LNHDA and SQIVND (reference sequence). V was pared by 7 bases and J by 0 bases, with 13 bases between. The CDR3 length is 15 residues. Per the original data handling: Reference gene primer amplification yielded estimated nucleated cell counts. The method was immunoSEQ multiplex PCR; TCRdb's version includes in-frame clones alone and lacks a portion of them. V, J and clone size are those of that table, while D and trimming were read from the DNA. The sample holds 250,000 to 350,000 clones, about 90% seen once. The entry originates in a study of blood T cell repertoires in COVID-19. Study details: The samples span acute and convalescent COVID-19 from the United States, Italy and Spain.

The receptor was isolated from a man in his late teens or twenties who had recovered from COVID-19. What was sequenced was peripheral blood. V usage is TRBV19 and J usage is TRBJ1-5; D is possibly TRBD1 (6 bases). The CDR3 is CASTKGQNSNQPQHF. DNA for the CDR3: TGTGCCAGTACCAAGGGACAAAATAGCAATCAGCCCCAGCATTTT.